These 3 T cell receptor beta chains came from one sample sequenced in a study of early T cells in non-severe SARS-CoV-2 infection. TCRdb recomputed calls from the 5' RACE reads with MiXCR, one row per CDR3 protein. The table has around 82,000 distinct CDR3 sequences, about 14% seen once. Sequencing was performed on whole blood. These receptor sequences come from an adult who was a healthcare worker with PCR-confirmed SARS-CoV-2 infection or an uninfected control (not recorded which).

The J gene is TRBJ1-3, the V gene TRBV6-1, with D possibly matching TRBD1 (5 bases). The ends were cut back, 4 bases at V and 1 base at J, with 14 bases in the middle. Germline values: CDR1 MNHNS, CDR2 SASEGT. This CDR3 spans 16 amino acids. The CDR3 bases are TGTGCCAGCAGTGTTACCAGGGCTCATTCTGGAAACACCATATATTTT. Protein sequence: CASSVTRAHSGNTIYF.

The rearrangement uses TRBV6-5 and TRBJ1-1; TRBD1 matches 7 bases. After removal of 2 bases from V and 1 base from J, the junction contained 4 bases not matched to a gene. Germline-derived CDR1 and CDR2 are MNHEY and SVGAGI. The CDR3 runs 15 residues. CDR3 nucleotide sequence: TGTGCCAGCAGTTACGGCAGGGGGGCGAACACTGAAGCTTTCTTT. Translation: CASSYGRGANTEAFF.

V and J are TRBV12-3 or TRBV12-4 and TRBJ2-5; D not resolved. Trimming took off 4 bases at V and 5 bases at J, with 14 bases between the two ends. The CDR3 contains 14 residues. The CDR3 region is CASSWDRGTETQYF. In nucleotides, the CDR3 is TGTGCCAGCAGTTGGGATAGAGGTACGGAGACCCAGTACTTC.